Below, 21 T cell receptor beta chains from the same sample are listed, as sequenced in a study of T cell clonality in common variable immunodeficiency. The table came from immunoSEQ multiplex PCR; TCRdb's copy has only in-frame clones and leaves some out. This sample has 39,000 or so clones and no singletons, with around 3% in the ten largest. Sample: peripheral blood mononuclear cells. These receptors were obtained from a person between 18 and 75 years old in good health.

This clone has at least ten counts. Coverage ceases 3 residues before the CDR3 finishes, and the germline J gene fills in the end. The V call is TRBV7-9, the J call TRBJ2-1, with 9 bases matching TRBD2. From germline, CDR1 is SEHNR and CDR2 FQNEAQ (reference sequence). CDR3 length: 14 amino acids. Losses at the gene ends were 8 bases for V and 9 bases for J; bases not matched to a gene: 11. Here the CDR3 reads CASGSASGIGEQFF. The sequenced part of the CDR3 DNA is TGTGCCAGCGGTAGCGCTAGCGGGATCGGTGAG.

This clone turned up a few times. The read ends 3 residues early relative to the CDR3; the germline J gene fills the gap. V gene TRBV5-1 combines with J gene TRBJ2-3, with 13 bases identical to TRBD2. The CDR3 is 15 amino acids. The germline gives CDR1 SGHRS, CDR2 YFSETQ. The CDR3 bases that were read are TGCGCCAGCAGACGGACTAGCGGGGGAGATGTGACG. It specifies CASRRTSGGDVT. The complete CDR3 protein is CASRRTSGGDVTQYF.

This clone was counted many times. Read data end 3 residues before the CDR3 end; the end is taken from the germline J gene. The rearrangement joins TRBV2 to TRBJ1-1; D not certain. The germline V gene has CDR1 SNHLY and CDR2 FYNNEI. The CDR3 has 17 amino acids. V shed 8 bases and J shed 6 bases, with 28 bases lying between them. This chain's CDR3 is CASSTRVGNRGFAEAFF. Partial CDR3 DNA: TGTGCCAGCTCAACGAGGGTCGGTAATCGGGGTTTCGCTGAA. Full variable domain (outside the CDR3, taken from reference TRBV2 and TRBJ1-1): EPEVTQTPSHQVTQMGQEVILRCVPISNHLYFYWYRQILGQKVEFLVSFYNNEISEKSEIFDDQFSVERPDGSNFTLKIRSTKLEDSAMYFCASSTRVGNRGFAEAFFGQGTRLTVV.

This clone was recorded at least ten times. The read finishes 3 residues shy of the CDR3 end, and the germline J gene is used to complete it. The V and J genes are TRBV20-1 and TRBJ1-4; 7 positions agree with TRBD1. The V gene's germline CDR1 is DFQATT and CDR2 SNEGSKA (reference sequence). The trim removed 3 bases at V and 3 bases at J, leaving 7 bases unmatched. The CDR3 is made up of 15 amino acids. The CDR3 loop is CSARDRRSSNEKLFF. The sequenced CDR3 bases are TGCAGTGCTAGGGACAGGCGGTCATCTAATGAAAAA.

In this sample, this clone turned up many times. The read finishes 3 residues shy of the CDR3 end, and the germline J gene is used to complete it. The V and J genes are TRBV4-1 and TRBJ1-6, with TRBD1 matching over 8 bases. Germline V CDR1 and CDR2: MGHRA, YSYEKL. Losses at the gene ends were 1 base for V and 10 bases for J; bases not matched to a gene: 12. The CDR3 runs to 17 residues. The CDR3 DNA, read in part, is TGCGCCAGCAGCCAAGGACGACAGGGGCCACTTCGGTCACCC. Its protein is CASSQGRQGPLRSP. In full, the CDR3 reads CASSQGRQGPLRSPLHF.

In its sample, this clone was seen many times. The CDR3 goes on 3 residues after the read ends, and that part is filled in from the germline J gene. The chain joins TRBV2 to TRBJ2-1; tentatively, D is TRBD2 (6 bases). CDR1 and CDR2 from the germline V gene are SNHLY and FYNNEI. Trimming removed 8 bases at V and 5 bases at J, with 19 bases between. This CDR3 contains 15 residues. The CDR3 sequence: CASGPAGQGNNEQFF. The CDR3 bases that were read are TGTGCCAGCGGCCCAGCGGGTCAGGGAAACAATGAG. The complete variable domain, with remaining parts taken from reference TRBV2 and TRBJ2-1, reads EPEVTQTPSHQVTQMGQEVILRCVPISNHLYFYWYRQILGQKVEFLVSFYNNEISEKSEIFDDQFSVERPDGSNFTLKIRSTKLEDSAMYFCASGPAGQGNNEQFFGPGTRLTVL.

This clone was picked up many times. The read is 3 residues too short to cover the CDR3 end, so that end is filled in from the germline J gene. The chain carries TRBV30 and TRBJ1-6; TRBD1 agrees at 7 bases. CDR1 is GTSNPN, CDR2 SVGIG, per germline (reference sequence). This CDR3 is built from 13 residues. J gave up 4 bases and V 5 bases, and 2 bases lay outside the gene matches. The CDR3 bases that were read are TGTGCCTGGCGGACAGGATATAATTCACCC. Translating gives CAWRTGYNSP. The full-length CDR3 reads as CAWRTGYNSPLHF.

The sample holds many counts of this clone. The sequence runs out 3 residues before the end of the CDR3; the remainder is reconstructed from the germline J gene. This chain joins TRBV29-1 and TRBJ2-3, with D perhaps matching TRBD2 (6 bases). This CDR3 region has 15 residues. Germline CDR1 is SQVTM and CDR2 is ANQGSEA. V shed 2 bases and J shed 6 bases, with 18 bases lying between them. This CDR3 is CSVEKGGRRGDTQYF. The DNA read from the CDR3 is TGCAGCGTTGAAAAGGGTGGCAGGAGGGGTGATACG.

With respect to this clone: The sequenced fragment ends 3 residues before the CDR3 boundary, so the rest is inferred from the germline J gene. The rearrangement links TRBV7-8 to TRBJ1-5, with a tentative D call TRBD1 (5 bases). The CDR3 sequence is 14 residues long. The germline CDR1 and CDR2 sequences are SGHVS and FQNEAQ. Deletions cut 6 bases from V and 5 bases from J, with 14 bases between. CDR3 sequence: CASRAGTPDQPQHF. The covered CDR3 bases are TGTGCCAGCAGGGCCGGGACTCCAGATCAGCCC. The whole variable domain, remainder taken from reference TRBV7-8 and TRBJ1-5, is GAGVSQSPRYKVAKRGQDVALRCDPISGHVSLFWYQQALGQGPEFLTYFQNEAQLDKSGLPSDRFFAERPEGSVSTLKIQRTQQEDSAVYLCASRAGTPDQPQHFGDGTRLSIL.

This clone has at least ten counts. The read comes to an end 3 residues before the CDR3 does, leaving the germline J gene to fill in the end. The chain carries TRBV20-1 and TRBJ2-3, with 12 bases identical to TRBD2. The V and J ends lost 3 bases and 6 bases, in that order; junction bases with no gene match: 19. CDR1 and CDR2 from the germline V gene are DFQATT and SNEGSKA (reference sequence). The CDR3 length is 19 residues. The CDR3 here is CSASSYSRASGRVGDTQYF. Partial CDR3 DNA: TGCAGTGCTAGTTCCTACTCTAGGGCTAGCGGGAGGGTAGGGGATACG.

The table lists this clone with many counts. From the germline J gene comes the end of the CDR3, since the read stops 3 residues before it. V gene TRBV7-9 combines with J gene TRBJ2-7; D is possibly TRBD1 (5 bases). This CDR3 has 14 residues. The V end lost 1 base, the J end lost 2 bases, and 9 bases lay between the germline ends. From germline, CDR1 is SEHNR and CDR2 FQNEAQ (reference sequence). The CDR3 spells CASSLEQVTYEQYF. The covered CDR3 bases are TGTGCCAGCAGCTTAGAACAGGTGACCTACGAG.

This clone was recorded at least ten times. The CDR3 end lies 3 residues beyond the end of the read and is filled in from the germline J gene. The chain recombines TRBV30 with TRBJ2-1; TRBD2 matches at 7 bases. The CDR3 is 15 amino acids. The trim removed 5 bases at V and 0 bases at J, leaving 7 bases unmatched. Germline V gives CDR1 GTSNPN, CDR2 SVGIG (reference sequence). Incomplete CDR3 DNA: TGTGCCTGGCAGGCCCGCGGGAGCTCCTACAATGAG. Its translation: CAWQARGSSYNE. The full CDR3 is CAWQARGSSYNEQFF.

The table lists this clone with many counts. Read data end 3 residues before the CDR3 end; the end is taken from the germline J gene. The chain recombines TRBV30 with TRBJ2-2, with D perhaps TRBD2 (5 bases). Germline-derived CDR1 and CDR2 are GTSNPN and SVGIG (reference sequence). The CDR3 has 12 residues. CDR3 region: CAWSVVAGGLFF. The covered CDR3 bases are TGTGCCTGGAGTGTGGTAGCTGGAGGG.

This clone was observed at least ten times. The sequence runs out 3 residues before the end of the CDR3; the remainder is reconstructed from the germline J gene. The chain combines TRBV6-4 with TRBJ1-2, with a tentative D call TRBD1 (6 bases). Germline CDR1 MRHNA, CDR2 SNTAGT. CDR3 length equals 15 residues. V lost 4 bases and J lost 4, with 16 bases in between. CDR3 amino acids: CASSAVQGSSYGYTF. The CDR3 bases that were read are TGTGCCAGCAGTGCAGTTCAGGGGTCCAGCTATGGC.

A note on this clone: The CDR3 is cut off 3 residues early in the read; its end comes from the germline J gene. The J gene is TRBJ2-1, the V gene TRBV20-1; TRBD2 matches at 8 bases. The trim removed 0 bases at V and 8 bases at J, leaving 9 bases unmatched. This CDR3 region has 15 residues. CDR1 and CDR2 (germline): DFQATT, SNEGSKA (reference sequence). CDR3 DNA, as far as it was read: TGCAGTGCTAGAGATGCTCAGCGGGAGCTACATGAG. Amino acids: CSARDAQRELHE. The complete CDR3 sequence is CSARDAQRELHEQFF.

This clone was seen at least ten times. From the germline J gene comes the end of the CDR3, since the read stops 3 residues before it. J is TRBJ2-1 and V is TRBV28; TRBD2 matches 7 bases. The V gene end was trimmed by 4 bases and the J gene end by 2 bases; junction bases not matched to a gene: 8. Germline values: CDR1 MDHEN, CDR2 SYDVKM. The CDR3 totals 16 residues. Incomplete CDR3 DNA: TGTGCCAGCAGTTCTCTCCGGGGAGGGACCTACAATGAG. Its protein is CASSSLRGGTYNE. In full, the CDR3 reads CASSSLRGGTYNEQFF.

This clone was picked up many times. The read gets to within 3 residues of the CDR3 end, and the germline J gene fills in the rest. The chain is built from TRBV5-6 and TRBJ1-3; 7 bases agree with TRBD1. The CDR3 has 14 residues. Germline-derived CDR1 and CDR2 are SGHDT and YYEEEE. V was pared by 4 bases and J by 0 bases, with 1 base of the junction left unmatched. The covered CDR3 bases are TGTGCCAGCAGCCGGGACAGCTCTGGAAACACC. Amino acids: CASSRDSSGNT. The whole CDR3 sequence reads CASSRDSSGNTIYF.

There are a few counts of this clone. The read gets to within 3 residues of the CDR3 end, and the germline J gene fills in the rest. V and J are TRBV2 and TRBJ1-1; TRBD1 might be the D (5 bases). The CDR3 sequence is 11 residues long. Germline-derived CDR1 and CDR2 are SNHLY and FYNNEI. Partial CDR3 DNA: TGTGCCAGCAGCCCACGGGGGGGA. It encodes CASSPRGG. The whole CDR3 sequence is CASSPRGGAFF. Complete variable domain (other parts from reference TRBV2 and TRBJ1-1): EPEVTQTPSHQVTQMGQEVILRCVPISNHLYFYWYRQILGQKVEFLVSFYNNEISEKSEIFDDQFSVERPDGSNFTLKIRSTKLEDSAMYFCASSPRGGAFFGQGTRLTVV.

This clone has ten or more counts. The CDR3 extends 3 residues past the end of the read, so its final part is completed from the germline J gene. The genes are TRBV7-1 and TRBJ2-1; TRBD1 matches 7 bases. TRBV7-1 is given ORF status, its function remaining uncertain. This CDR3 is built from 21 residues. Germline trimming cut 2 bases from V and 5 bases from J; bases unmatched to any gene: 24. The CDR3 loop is CASSSPQVTGRQNMEDNEQFF. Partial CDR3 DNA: TGTGCCAGCAGCTCACCCCAAGTGACAGGGCGACAGAACATGGAGGACAATGAG.

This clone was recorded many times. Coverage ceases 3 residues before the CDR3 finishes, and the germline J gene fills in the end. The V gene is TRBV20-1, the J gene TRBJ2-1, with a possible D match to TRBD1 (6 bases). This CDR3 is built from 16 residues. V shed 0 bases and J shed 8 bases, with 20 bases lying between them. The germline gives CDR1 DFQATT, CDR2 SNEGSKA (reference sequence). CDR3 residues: CSARDRDYRVRDEQFF. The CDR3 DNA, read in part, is TGCAGTGCTAGAGATCGAGATTACAGGGTTCGGGATGAG.

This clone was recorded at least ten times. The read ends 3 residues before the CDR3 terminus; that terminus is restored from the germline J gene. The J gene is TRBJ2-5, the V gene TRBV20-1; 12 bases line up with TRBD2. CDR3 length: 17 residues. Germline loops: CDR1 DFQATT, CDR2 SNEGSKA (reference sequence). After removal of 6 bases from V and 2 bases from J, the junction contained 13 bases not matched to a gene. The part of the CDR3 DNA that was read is TGCAGTGCCCAAGGACTAGCGGGAAGAGGAAGACAAGAGACC. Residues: CSAQGLAGRGRQET. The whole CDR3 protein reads CSAQGLAGRGRQETQYF.